The 12 T cell receptor beta chains below come from one sample, sequenced in a study of control samples from healthy donors and cancer patients. Only in-frame clones appear in the TCRdb table, and some are missing; sequencing was by immunoSEQ multiplex PCR. The sample has roughly 140,000 clones; 93% are singletons. The specimen was blood. Source of these receptors: a man between 50 and 59 years old in good health.

V and J are TRBV27 and TRBJ2-5; 8 positions match TRBD2. CDR3 length: 18 amino acids. Trimming cost V 2 bases and J 3 bases; bases outside gene matches: 14. Germline-derived CDR1 and CDR2 are MNHEY and SMNVEV (reference sequence). In nucleotides, the CDR3 is TGTGCCAGCAGTTTAACCGCCGGGAGGGCCCTGGGGAAAGAGACCCAGTACTTC. It codes for CASSLTAGRALGKETQYF.

The V call is TRBV29-1, the J call TRBJ2-7; tentatively, D is TRBD1 or TRBD2 (6 bases each). Trimming stripped 3 bases from V and 1 base from J, with 16 bases between. Germline lookup yields CDR1 SQVTM and CDR2 ANQGSEA. The CDR3 contains 15 residues. CDR3 DNA: TGCAGCGTTGATGTAGGCGGGACACTTTCCTACGAGCAGTACTTC. It yields the protein CSVDVGGTLSYEQYF.

The chain has TRBV3-1 (or the pseudogene TRBV3-2) and TRBJ2-7, with 11 bases aligning to TRBD2. Germline V gene sequence: CDR1 LGHDT, CDR2 YNNKEL (reference sequence). The CDR3 is 14 residues long. After removal of 6 bases from V and 3 bases from J, the junction contained 4 bases not matched to a gene. The CDR3 protein is CASRSGTSGYEQYF. CDR3 nucleotide sequence: TGTGCCAGCAGATCCGGGACTAGCGGCTACGAGCAGTACTTC.

The chain couples TRBV7-9 to TRBJ1-6; 7 bases match TRBD1. The CDR3 has 14 residues. Germline CDR1 reads SEHNR; CDR2 reads FQNEAQ (reference sequence). V lost 3 bases and J lost 6; bases outside the gene matches: 2. CDR3 region: CASSLGQSNSPLHF. CDR3 coding DNA: TGTGCCAGCAGCTTGGGACAGTCTAATTCACCCCTCCACTTT. The entire variable domain, with the rest obtained from reference TRBV7-9 and TRBJ1-6, is as follows: DTGVSQNPRHKITKRGQNVTFRCDPISEHNRLYWYRQTLGQGPEFLTYFQNEAQLEKSRLLSDRFSAERPKGSFSTLEIQRTEQGDSAMYLCASSLGQSNSPLHFGNGTRLTVT.

V is TRBV7-9 and J is TRBJ1-1; D gene unclear. CDR1 SEHNR and CDR2 FQNEAQ come from the germline V gene (reference sequence). This CDR3 contains 18 residues. V shed 6 bases and J shed 0 bases, with 23 bases lying between them. The CDR3 nucleotides are TGTGCCAGCAGTAGCTTGGGCCGGCGGGTTACGATGAACACTGAAGCTTTCTTT. Protein: CASSSLGRRVTMNTEAFF.

This clone has more than one count but fewer than ten. V gene TRBV7-8 combines with J gene TRBJ2-5; D may be TRBD1 (6 bases). V was cut by 5 bases and J by 5 bases, with 12 bases left in between. CDR1 is SGHVS and CDR2 is FQNEAQ in the germline V gene. The CDR3 has 13 residues. The CDR3: CASSIGQTETQYF. CDR3 nucleotides: TGTGCCAGCAGCATTGGACAGACGGAGACCCAGTACTTC.

This sequence joins TRBV2 and TRBJ1-6; 7 bases are a match to TRBD1. The CDR3 totals 16 residues. The V gene's germline CDR1 is SNHLY and CDR2 FYNNEI. With V trimmed by 2 bases and J by 6 bases, 7 bases remained unmatched. This CDR3 is CASSERETGTNSPLHF. The CDR3 DNA follows: TGTGCCAGCAGTGAACGGGAGACAGGGACTAATTCACCCCTCCACTTT.

The table lists this clone with a count of one. V usage is TRBV9 and J usage is TRBJ2-1; D remains ambiguous. The germline CDR1 and CDR2 sequences are SGDLS and YYNGEE. The CDR3 consists of 13 residues. Trimming removed 3 bases at V and 9 bases at J, with 13 bases between. The CDR3 loop is CASSARPGGEQFF. The CDR3 bases are TGTGCCAGCAGCGCTCGGCCAGGCGGTGAGCAGTTCTTC.

The V gene is TRBV9, the J gene TRBJ2-3; the match to TRBD1 covers 7 bases. V lost 4 bases to trimming and J lost 3 bases; unmatched junction nucleotides: 11. The CDR3 is made up of 16 amino acids. CDR1 and CDR2 (germline): SGDLS, YYNGEE. DNA for the CDR3: TGTGCCAGCAGCCTCAATCACAGGGGAGTAACAGATACGCAGTATTTT. It yields the protein CASSLNHRGVTDTQYF.

The chain couples TRBV3-1 (or the pseudogene TRBV3-2) to TRBJ2-3, with 11 nucleotides matching TRBD2. The CDR3 sequence is 14 residues long. Germline CDR1 is LGHDT and CDR2 is YNNKEL (reference sequence). The V segment lost 6 bases and the J segment 5 bases; nucleotides outside the gene matches: 4. The DNA for the CDR3 is TGTGCCAGCAGTCCCGGACTAGCGGGAGATACGCAGTATTTT. The encoded protein is CASSPGLAGDTQYF.

For the CDR3, the DNA is TGTGCCAGCAGACCCTCCATCCCGCGGGGTAGCGGGAGGTACAATGAGCAGTTCTTC. It encodes CASRPSIPRGSGRYNEQFF. The J gene is TRBJ2-1, the V gene TRBV21-1; the DNA was not used to check the table's D call, TRBD2. TRBV21-1 is deemed a pseudogene. The CDR3 has 19 residues.

The rearrangement links TRBV3-1 (or the pseudogene TRBV3-2) to TRBJ2-3, with D maybe TRBD2 (5 bases). The ends were cut back, 1 base at V and 6 bases at J, with 14 bases in the middle. Germline V gene lookup returns CDR1 LGHDT and CDR2 YNNKEL (reference sequence). The CDR3 spans 15 residues. CDR3 bases: TGTGCCAGCAGCCAAGGGGCCCGGCGAGGGGATACGCAGTATTTT. Translated, it gives CASSQGARRGDTQYF.